Each of the 18 T cell receptor beta chains below was sequenced from the same sample in a study of blood T cell repertoires in COVID-19. Assay: immunoSEQ multiplex PCR; the TCRdb copy retains only in-frame clones and omits some. The sample comprises 15,000 to 20,000 clones, about four fifths of which are singletons, and roughly 14% rests with the top ten. Sequenced material: peripheral blood. Source of these receptors: a man in his forties or fifties with active or convalescent COVID-19.

V and J are TRBV2 and TRBJ1-1; possibly TRBD1 for D (5 bases). The CDR3 spans 16 residues. Looked up from germline, CDR1 is SNHLY and CDR2 is FYNNEI. V lost 7 bases and J lost 1, with 19 bases in between. CDR3 sequence reads: CASKVGVWEENTEAFF. The CDR3 DNA follows: TGTGCCAGCAAGGTGGGGGTTTGGGAGGAGAACACTGAAGCTTTCTTT.

The chain is built from TRBV5-5 and TRBJ1-1; 7 bases line up with TRBD1. This CDR3 has 19 residues. Losses at the gene ends were 0 bases for V and 1 base for J; bases not matched to a gene: 15. Germline CDR1 and CDR2: SGHKS and YYEKEE (reference sequence). The DNA for the CDR3 is TGTGCCAGCAGCTTGGGCGAGTACGGGGGAACAGGGGCGAACACTGAAGCTTTCTTT. The encoded protein is CASSLGEYGGTGANTEAFF.

The rearrangement uses TRBV4-2 and TRBJ1-4; D gene ambiguous. The CDR3 is 13 residues long. Germline V gives CDR1 LGHNA, CDR2 YNFKEQ. V lost 4 bases and J lost 5, with 8 bases in between. For the CDR3, the DNA is TGTGCCAGCAGCCTTGGGCTAAATGAAAAACTGTTTTTT. As protein: CASSLGLNEKLFF.

This chain connects TRBV5-1 to TRBJ2-7; 9 bases are a match to TRBD2. Germline V gene data show CDR1 as SGHRS and CDR2 as YFSETQ. The CDR3 has 15 amino acids. V dropped 3 bases and J dropped 2; count of bases not matched to a gene: 6. CDR3 in DNA: TGCGCCAGCAGCTCCGTAGCGGGGGCCCCCTACGAGCAGTACTTC. It is translated as CASSSVAGAPYEQYF. Filled out from reference TRBV5-1 and TRBJ2-7, the complete variable domain reads KAGVTQTPRYLIKTRGQQVTLSCSPISGHRSVSWYQQTPGQGLQFLFEYFSETQRNKGNFPGRFSGRQFSNSRSEMNVSTLELGDSALYLCASSSVAGAPYEQYFGPGTRLTVT.

A few counts support this clone. The gene calls are TRBV9 and TRBJ1-3, with a weak D call TRBD1 (6 bases). Germline-derived CDR1 and CDR2 are SGDLS and YYNGEE. This CDR3 has 19 residues. The V and J ends lost 4 bases and 0 bases respectively, with 23 bases between them. The CDR3 loop reads CASSPRGEHWGPSGNTIYF. The CDR3 DNA follows: TGTGCCAGCAGCCCCCGAGGGGAGCATTGGGGGCCCTCTGGAAACACCATATATTTT.

The CDR3: CASSRDTGTGQFF. The CDR3 DNA is TGTGCCAGCAGCCGAGATACCGGGACAGGGCAGTTCTTC. The rearrangement uses TRBV4-2 and TRBJ2-1; TRBD1 agrees at 8 bases. V lost 4 bases, J lost 12 bases, and 8 bases stayed unmatched. The CDR3 totals 13 residues. Germline lookup yields CDR1 LGHNA and CDR2 YNFKEQ.

By proportion, this clone is medium-sized. V is TRBV2 and J is TRBJ2-7; the D gene is possibly TRBD1 (5 bases). The CDR3 is 12 amino acids. Trimming removed 8 bases at V and 0 bases at J, with 8 bases between. Germline CDR1 is SNHLY and CDR2 is FYNNEI. CDR3 sequence reads: CASFDSSYEQYF. The CDR3 DNA is TGTGCCAGCTTCGACAGCTCCTACGAGCAGTACTTC.

This chain uses TRBV5-6 with TRBJ1-2; D is perhaps TRBD1 (6 bases). V shed 3 bases and J shed 5 bases, with 17 bases lying between them. CDR1 and CDR2 (germline): SGHDT, YYEEEE. The length of the CDR3 is 15 residues. The CDR3 is CASSWGPGGQYGYTF. CDR3 bases: TGTGCCAGCAGCTGGGGGCCGGGGGGGCAATATGGCTACACCTTC. Based on the CDR3 plus reference TRBV5-6 and TRBJ1-2, the full variable domain is DAGVTQSPTHLIKTRGQQVTLRCSPKSGHDTVSWYQQALGQGPQFIFQYYEEEERQRGNFPDRFSGHQFPNYSSELNVNALLLGDSALYLCASSWGPGGQYGYTFGSGTRLTVV.

The CDR3 here is CASSLYRDRGSEAFF. CDR3 in DNA: TGTGCCAGCAGCTTATACCGGGACAGGGGCTCTGAAGCTTTCTTT. The chain carries TRBV7-8 and TRBJ1-1, with 10 bases fitting TRBD1. The CDR3 covers 15 residues. Germline trimming cut 2 bases from V and 6 bases from J; bases unmatched to any gene: 6. Germline V gives CDR1 SGHVS, CDR2 FQNEAQ. The entire variable domain, with the rest obtained from reference TRBV7-8 and TRBJ1-1, is as follows: GAGVSQSPRYKVAKRGQDVALRCDPISGHVSLFWYQQALGQGPEFLTYFQNEAQLDKSGLPSDRFFAERPEGSVSTLKIQRTQQEDSAVYLCASSLYRDRGSEAFFGQGTRLTVV.

The rearrangement links TRBV7-2 to TRBJ1-5, with TRBD1 identical over 8 bases. This CDR3 contains 16 residues. V was clipped by 5 bases and J by 4 bases; unmatched bases: 10. The germline V gene has CDR1 SGHTA and CDR2 FQGNSA. The CDR3 spells CASSPKAGTGNQPQHF. The CDR3 DNA reads TGTGCCAGCAGCCCCAAGGCGGGGACAGGTAATCAGCCCCAGCATTTT.

This clone has a handful of counts. The chain combines TRBV10-1 with TRBJ1-2; no firm D call. The CDR3 is made up of 14 amino acids. The germline V gene has CDR1 WNHNN and CDR2 SYGVQD (reference sequence). The V end lost 4 bases, the J end lost 3 bases, and 12 bases lay between the germline ends. CDR3 region: CASSGPRGHYGYTF. The CDR3 DNA follows: TGCGCCAGCAGTGGGCCAAGAGGGCACTATGGCTACACCTTC.

This clone has a handful of counts. The chain couples TRBV5-1 to TRBJ1-5; no definite D call. Per the germline V gene, CDR1 is SGHRS and CDR2 is YFSETQ. The V gene lost 2 bases and the J gene lost 5 bases, with 8 bases spanning the gap. The CDR3 extends over 13 amino acids. This CDR3 is CASSLLGDQPQHF. The DNA of the CDR3 is TGCGCCAGCAGCTTACTCGGGGATCAGCCCCAGCATTTT. The full variable domain, with the rest looked up from reference TRBV5-1 and TRBJ1-5, is KAGVTQTPRYLIKTRGQQVTLSCSPISGHRSVSWYQQTPGQGLQFLFEYFSETQRNKGNFPGRFSGRQFSNSRSEMNVSTLELGDSALYLCASSLLGDQPQHFGDGTRLSIL.

The chain combines TRBV6-2 or TRBV6-3 with TRBJ1-3; maybe TRBD1 (5 bases). The CDR3 length is 16 residues. Trimming took 5 bases from V and 5 from J, leaving 19 bases between them. Germline V gene data show CDR1 as MNHEY and CDR2 as SVGEGT. The CDR3 DNA reads TGTGCCAGCAGTCACGGGACTTCGGGGAACAGAAACACCATATATTTT. This codes for CASSHGTSGNRNTIYF.

The rearrangement uses TRBV6-6 and TRBJ1-3, with D tentatively TRBD1 (5 bases). There are 15 residues in the CDR3. The V gene's germline CDR1 is MNHNY and CDR2 SVGAGI (reference sequence). V was clipped by 0 bases and J by 2 bases, with 8 bases between them. CDR3 coding DNA: TGTGCCAGCAGTTACTCGACCAGGGCTGGAAACACCATATATTTT. Its translation: CASSYSTRAGNTIYF.

The chain has TRBV19 and TRBJ1-2; TRBD1 matches at 7 bases. Trimming took 1 base from V and 7 from J; bases not matched to a gene: 3. The germline V gene encodes CDR1 LNHDA and CDR2 SQIVND (reference sequence). The CDR3 totals 13 residues. The CDR3 DNA is TGTGCCAGTAGTATAGTGGAGGGGGCTGGCTACACCTTC. This translates into CASSIVEGAGYTF.

The chain is built from TRBV10-3 and TRBJ1-1; tentative D call: TRBD1 (5 bases). The CDR3 extends over 15 amino acids. Trimming left V 0 bases short and J 6 bases short, with 14 bases between. CDR1 and CDR2 from the germline V gene are ENHRY and SYGVKD. The CDR3 DNA reads as TGTGCCATCAGTGAGTCGGGGGGGTCGGGACCTGAAGCTTTCTTT. This gives the protein CAISESGGSGPEAFF.

The genes are TRBV2 and TRBJ1-4; 7 nucleotides line up with TRBD1. V was pared by 5 bases and J by 0 bases, with 3 bases of the junction left unmatched. CDR1 is SNHLY, CDR2 FYNNEI, per germline. The CDR3 has 15 residues. The CDR3 reads CASSRTGTTNEKLFF. Written as DNA, the CDR3 is TGTGCCAGCAGTCGGACAGGCACAACTAATGAAAAACTGTTTTTT.

The chain couples TRBV24-1 to TRBJ1-1, with TRBD1 matching over 7 bases. CDR1 and CDR2 (germline): KGHDR, SFDVKD. V trimming: 4 bases; J trimming: 3 bases; junction bases outside the gene matches: 7. CDR3 size: 15 residues. CDR3 nucleotide sequence: TGTGCCACCAGTGACGGACAGGCGTCGGACACTGAAGCTTTCTTT. Residues: CATSDGQASDTEAFF.